A single sample is the source of the 4 T cell receptor beta chains below, sequenced in a study of cytomegalovirus exposure and HLA in healthy donors (dated by TCRdb to about 2017). Library preparation employed the immunoSEQ multiplex PCR assay. The multiplex PCR relied on a mix of 60 forward primers for TCR Vbeta segments and 13 reverse primers for TCR Jbeta segments. TCRdb provides this immuneACCESS table in a form limited to in-frame rearrangements. Some clones are lacking; in checked studies, under half of them reflect an unresolved V gene, and why the rest are absent is not known. The sample yields under 200,000 clones; approximately 84% were counted once. The ten top clones hold around 0.24% of the sample. Sequencing was done on a sample of PBMCs. The receptors derive from a boy aged 5-17 years in good health and CMV-seronegative.

V is TRBV18 and J is TRBJ1-2, with D possibly matching TRBD1 (6 bases). Trimming cost V 6 bases and J 10 bases, with 24 bases left between them. This CDR3 contains 15 residues. The germline gives CDR1 KGHSH, CDR2 LQKENI. This CDR3 is CASSLSGDRLGDYTF. The CDR3 DNA reads as TGTGCCAGCTCCCTTTCAGGAGACAGGCTCGGCGACTACACCTTC.

The table lists this clone with a count of one. The V and J genes are TRBV27 and TRBJ2-3; D is possibly TRBD2 (5 bases). Deletions cut 5 bases from V and 4 bases from J, with 7 bases between. The CDR3 length is 12 residues. Germline assignment: CDR1 MNHEY and CDR2 SMNVEV (reference sequence). CDR3: CASSLDSDTQYF. Written as DNA, the CDR3 is TGTGCCAGCAGTCTGGACTCAGATACGCAGTATTTT.

The chain links TRBV19 to TRBJ2-7, with 12 bases fitting TRBD2. The CDR3 is made up of 15 amino acids. Germline loops: CDR1 LNHDA, CDR2 SQIVND (reference sequence). Trimming cost V 5 bases and J 6 bases; bases outside gene matches: 8. The chain's CDR3 is CASSVWTSGALEQYF. DNA of the CDR3: TGTGCCAGTAGTGTCTGGACTAGCGGGGCCCTCGAGCAGTACTTC.

The chain couples TRBV7-2 to TRBJ1-4; 7 bases match TRBD1. The CDR3 is made up of 15 amino acids. Germline CDR1 is SGHTA and CDR2 is FQGNSA. J gave up 7 bases and V 5 bases, and 10 bases lay outside the gene matches. CDR3: CASSELGQYSEKLFF. DNA of the CDR3: TGTGCCAGCAGCGAACTGGGACAGTATTCTGAAAAACTGTTTTTT.